The rows below give T cell receptor beta chains drawn from one sample of a study of beta chain features in type 1 diabetes. The method was immunoSEQ multiplex PCR; TCRdb's version includes in-frame clones alone and lacks a portion of them. The table lists 310,000 or so clones, approximately 15% of them singletons. Sequencing was performed on naive CD4+ T cells from blood. The receptors originated from a man between 18 and 35 years old with type 1 diabetes. Each CDR3 is given with its conserved first and last residue. The order of the fields is J gene, V gene, D gene, clone size, CDR3 protein, CDR3 DNA. The D gene is left open where the match is weak. Clone size is stated in some rows and not others, as once, few, many or a class when expanded.

j_call: TRBJ1-2
v_call: TRBV29-1
d_call: .
clone_size: few
cdr3_aa: CSVYATGTTTNYGYTF
cdr3_nt: TGCAGCGTTTACGCCACCGGGACTACTACTAACTATGGCTACACCTTC

j_call: TRBJ2-2
v_call: TRBV5-1
d_call: TRBD2
clone_size: few
cdr3_aa: CASSLTGTSGRTGELFF
cdr3_nt: TGCGCCAGCAGCTTAACCGGGACTAGCGGGAGGACCGGGGAGCTGTTTTTT

j_call: TRBJ2-1
v_call: TRBV11-2
d_call: TRBD2
clone_size: .
cdr3_aa: CASSLVSGSGGLSYNEQFF
cdr3_nt: TGTGCCAGCAGCTTAGTTTCCGGTAGCGGGGGACTCTCCTACAATGAGCAGTTCTTC

j_call: TRBJ2-1
v_call: TRBV18
d_call: .
clone_size: .
cdr3_aa: CASSPASRSGEQFF
cdr3_nt: TGTGCCAGCTCACCAGCTTCTAGATCCGGTGAGCAGTTCTTC

j_call: TRBJ2-3
v_call: TRBV18
d_call: TRBD2
clone_size: few
cdr3_aa: CASSPLAGVTDTQYF
cdr3_nt: TGTGCCAGCTCACCCTTAGCGGGAGTCACAGATACGCAGTATTTT

j_call: TRBJ1-1
v_call: TRBV28
d_call: .
clone_size: .
cdr3_aa: CASSPHTGGAAAEAFF
cdr3_nt: TGTGCCAGCAGTCCCCATACAGGCGGAGCTGCGGCTGAAGCTTTCTTT

j_call: TRBJ1-1
v_call: TRBV30
d_call: .
clone_size: few
cdr3_aa: CAWSVRMGAGTEAFF
cdr3_nt: TGTGCCTGGAGTGTACGGATGGGGGCTGGGACTGAAGCTTTCTTT

j_call: TRBJ1-4
v_call: TRBV28
d_call: .
clone_size: .
cdr3_aa: CASILRASGKLFF
cdr3_nt: TGTGCCAGCATCTTGCGGGCCAGTGGAAAACTGTTTTTT

j_call: TRBJ2-1
v_call: TRBV27
d_call: TRBD1
clone_size: .
cdr3_aa: CASRPGQGEDEQFF
cdr3_nt: TGTGCCAGCAGGCCGGGACAGGGTGAGGATGAGCAGTTCTTC

j_call: TRBJ2-1
v_call: TRBV28
d_call: .
clone_size: .
cdr3_aa: CASSFSVIGEQFF
cdr3_nt: TGTGCCAGCAGTTTTTCGGTGATCGGTGAGCAGTTCTTC

j_call: TRBJ2-1
v_call: TRBV19
d_call: TRBD2
clone_size: few
cdr3_aa: CASSTGTSGGMEFF
cdr3_nt: TGTGCCAGTAGTACCGGGACTAGCGGGGGTATGGAGTTCTTC

j_call: TRBJ1-1
v_call: TRBV6-1
d_call: .
clone_size: few
cdr3_aa: CASSDRVNTEAFF
cdr3_nt: TGTGCCAGCAGTGACAGGGTGAACACTGAAGCTTTCTTT

j_call: TRBJ2-7
v_call: TRBV7-9
d_call: .
clone_size: few
cdr3_aa: CASSFRAGVAPLIPYEQYF
cdr3_nt: TGTGCCAGCAGCTTTCGAGCGGGCGTGGCCCCCCTCATCCCCTACGAGCAGTACTTC

j_call: TRBJ2-1
v_call: TRBV5-4
d_call: TRBD2
clone_size: few
cdr3_aa: CASSLVAGGGSNEQFF
cdr3_nt: TGTGCCAGCAGCTTAGTAGCGGGAGGAGGGTCTAATGAGCAGTTCTTC

j_call: TRBJ1-2
v_call: TRBV28
d_call: TRBD1
clone_size: .
cdr3_aa: CASSPRTGGLHGYTF
cdr3_nt: TGTGCCAGCAGTCCTCGGACAGGGGGCCTACATGGCTACACCTTC

j_call: TRBJ1-2
v_call: TRBV28
d_call: .
clone_size: .
cdr3_aa: CASSLSGFGYTF
cdr3_nt: TGTGCCAGCAGCCTGTCGGGGTTCGGCTACACCTTC

j_call: TRBJ2-5
v_call: TRBV28
d_call: TRBD1
clone_size: few
cdr3_aa: CASSQGQGAWETQYF
cdr3_nt: TGTGCCAGCAGCCAAGGACAGGGGGCTTGGGAGACCCAGTACTTC

j_call: TRBJ2-1
v_call: TRBV4-3
d_call: .
clone_size: few
cdr3_aa: CASSQTDRSYNEQFF
cdr3_nt: TGCGCCAGCAGCCAAACTGACAGGTCTTACAATGAGCAGTTCTTC

j_call: TRBJ1-1
v_call: TRBV7-9
d_call: .
clone_size: .
cdr3_aa: CASSLVQWNTEAFF
cdr3_nt: TGTGCCAGCAGCTTAGTCCAGTGGAACACTGAAGCTTTCTTT

j_call: TRBJ2-1
v_call: TRBV6-6
d_call: .
clone_size: .
cdr3_aa: CASSYSRLQVNEQFF
cdr3_nt: TGTGCCAGCAGTTACTCGAGACTACAAGTGAATGAGCAGTTCTTC

j_call: TRBJ1-6
v_call: TRBV5-1
d_call: TRBD1
clone_size: few
cdr3_aa: CASSVGTGAPTGSPLHF
cdr3_nt: TGCGCCAGCAGCGTTGGGACAGGGGCTCCCACTGGTTCACCCCTCCACTTT

j_call: TRBJ2-1
v_call: TRBV29-1
d_call: .
clone_size: few
cdr3_aa: CSVEWESAYNEQFF
cdr3_nt: TGCAGCGTTGAGTGGGAGTCCGCCTACAATGAGCAGTTCTTC

j_call: TRBJ2-5
v_call: TRBV6-4
d_call: .
clone_size: few
cdr3_aa: CASSPNEGWQTQYF
cdr3_nt: TGTGCCAGCAGTCCTAATGAGGGTTGGCAGACCCAGTACTTC

j_call: TRBJ1-2
v_call: TRBV30
d_call: TRBD1
clone_size: few
cdr3_aa: CAWKRQGAFNGYTF
cdr3_nt: TGTGCCTGGAAAAGGCAGGGGGCTTTCAATGGCTACACCTTC

j_call: TRBJ1-4
v_call: TRBV30
d_call: TRBD1
clone_size: .
cdr3_aa: CAWSVLRGRTGEKLFF
cdr3_nt: TGTGCCTGGAGTGTATTAAGGGGGCGGACGGGTGAAAAACTGTTTTTT

j_call: TRBJ2-1
v_call: TRBV18
d_call: TRBD2
clone_size: .
cdr3_aa: CASSPTTSGYSYNEQFF
cdr3_nt: TGTGCCAGCTCACCAACCACTAGCGGGTATTCCTACAATGAGCAGTTCTTC

j_call: TRBJ2-7
v_call: TRBV4-1
d_call: .
clone_size: few
cdr3_aa: CASSQDTASSSYEQYF
cdr3_nt: TGCGCCAGCAGCCAAGATACAGCCTCAAGCTCCTACGAGCAGTACTTC

j_call: TRBJ2-7
v_call: TRBV18
d_call: TRBD1
clone_size: .
cdr3_aa: CASSPDRGSYEQYF
cdr3_nt: TGTGCCAGCTCACCAGACAGGGGGTCCTACGAGCAGTACTTC

j_call: TRBJ2-7
v_call: TRBV10-3
d_call: .
clone_size: .
cdr3_aa: CASGNFFEQYF
cdr3_nt: TGTGCCAGCGGGAATTTCTTCGAGCAGTACTTC

j_call: TRBJ2-7
v_call: TRBV6-1
d_call: TRBD2
clone_size: few
cdr3_aa: CASSRGAGGSYEQYF
cdr3_nt: TGTGCCAGCAGTCGAGGGGCGGGAGGCTCCTACGAGCAGTACTTC

j_call: TRBJ1-5
v_call: TRBV30
d_call: .
clone_size: .
cdr3_aa: CAWSQGNQPQHF
cdr3_nt: TGTGCCTGGAGTCAGGGCAATCAGCCCCAGCATTTT

j_call: TRBJ2-5
v_call: TRBV28
d_call: TRBD1
clone_size: .
cdr3_aa: CASSSGQGHSETQYF
cdr3_nt: TGTGCCAGCAGTTCCGGACAGGGGCACTCAGAGACCCAGTACTTC

j_call: TRBJ2-7
v_call: TRBV6-1
d_call: .
clone_size: .
cdr3_aa: CASSVQGYEQYF
cdr3_nt: TGTGCCAGCAGTGTCCAGGGGTACGAGCAGTACTTC

j_call: TRBJ2-1
v_call: TRBV5-4
d_call: TRBD2
clone_size: few
cdr3_aa: CASSRVLAGDYNEQFF
cdr3_nt: TGTGCCAGCAGCCGGGTACTAGCGGGTGATTACAATGAGCAGTTCTTC

j_call: TRBJ2-2
v_call: TRBV11-2
d_call: TRBD2
clone_size: .
cdr3_aa: CASSREDTNTGELFF
cdr3_nt: TGTGCCAGCAGCCGGGAGGATACGAACACCGGGGAGCTGTTTTTT

j_call: TRBJ1-1
v_call: TRBV19
d_call: .
clone_size: .
cdr3_aa: CASSTRVGDTAFF
cdr3_nt: TGTGCCAGTAGTACCAGGGTAGGAGACACAGCTTTCTTT

j_call: TRBJ2-7
v_call: TRBV30
d_call: .
clone_size: few
cdr3_aa: CAWSVAGHVQYF
cdr3_nt: TGTGCCTGGAGTGTTGCAGGCCATGTGCAGTACTTC

j_call: TRBJ2-3
v_call: TRBV30
d_call: .
clone_size: few
cdr3_aa: CAWSGTGSTDTQYF
cdr3_nt: TGTGCCTGGAGTGGGACTGGGAGCACAGATACGCAGTATTTT

j_call: TRBJ2-1
v_call: TRBV2
d_call: .
clone_size: .
cdr3_aa: CASTMDLYNEQFF
cdr3_nt: TGTGCCAGCACCATGGACTTGTACAATGAGCAGTTCTTC

j_call: TRBJ2-7
v_call: TRBV7-2
d_call: TRBD2
clone_size: .
cdr3_aa: CASSSLPRGSSYEQYF
cdr3_nt: TGTGCCAGCAGCTCCCTTCCGCGGGGGAGCTCCTACGAGCAGTACTTC

j_call: TRBJ2-7
v_call: TRBV11-2
d_call: .
clone_size: .
cdr3_aa: CASSPSYEQYF
cdr3_nt: TGTGCCAGCAGCCCATCATACGAGCAGTACTTC

j_call: TRBJ2-1
v_call: TRBV9
d_call: TRBD2
clone_size: few
cdr3_aa: CASSFPGGIGCSSFF
cdr3_nt: TGTGCCAGCAGCTTCCCCGGGGGGATCGGGTGCTCATCTTTCTTC

j_call: TRBJ2-5
v_call: TRBV5-6
d_call: .
clone_size: few
cdr3_aa: CASSLPGQETQYF
cdr3_nt: TGTGCCAGCAGCTTGCCCGGCCAAGAGACCCAGTACTTC

j_call: TRBJ2-5
v_call: TRBV19
d_call: TRBD2
clone_size: .
cdr3_aa: CASSPGLAVETQYF
cdr3_nt: TGTGCCAGTAGTCCCGGACTAGCGGTGGAGACCCAGTACTTC

j_call: TRBJ2-3
v_call: TRBV5-4
d_call: .
clone_size: few
cdr3_aa: CASSSGGGTDTQYF
cdr3_nt: TGTGCCAGCAGCTCCGGAGGTGGCACAGATACGCAGTATTTT

j_call: TRBJ2-7
v_call: TRBV10-3
d_call: TRBD2
clone_size: .
cdr3_aa: CAISDFGTSGGYEQYF
cdr3_nt: TGTGCCATCAGCGATTTCGGGACTAGCGGGGGTTACGAGCAGTACTTC

j_call: TRBJ2-1
v_call: TRBV27
d_call: .
clone_size: few
cdr3_aa: CASSLDLGTRSSYNEQFF
cdr3_nt: TGTGCCAGCAGTTTAGACCTCGGGACAAGAAGCTCCTACAATGAGCAGTTCTTC

j_call: TRBJ2-5
v_call: TRBV11-2
d_call: TRBD2
clone_size: few
cdr3_aa: CASSSTNGLAGGQTQYF
cdr3_nt: TGTGCCAGCAGCTCAACCAACGGACTAGCGGGGGGCCAAACCCAGTACTTC

j_call: TRBJ1-5
v_call: TRBV9
d_call: TRBD1
clone_size: few
cdr3_aa: CASSGQGGNQPQHF
cdr3_nt: TGTGCCAGCAGCGGACAGGGAGGTAATCAGCCCCAGCATTTT

j_call: TRBJ2-7
v_call: TRBV29-1
d_call: TRBD2
clone_size: .
cdr3_aa: CSVVGRVTYEQYF
cdr3_nt: TGCAGCGTTGTCGGGAGGGTGACCTACGAGCAGTACTTC

j_call: TRBJ1-6
v_call: TRBV7-2
d_call: TRBD1
clone_size: .
cdr3_aa: CASSQPGGHSPLHF
cdr3_nt: TGTGCCAGCAGCCAACCAGGGGGTCATTCACCCCTCCACTTT

j_call: TRBJ2-2
v_call: TRBV18
d_call: .
clone_size: .
cdr3_aa: CASSAWRPNTGELFF
cdr3_nt: TGTGCCAGCTCGGCGTGGCGGCCGAACACCGGGGAGCTGTTTTTT

j_call: TRBJ1-1
v_call: TRBV27
d_call: .
clone_size: .
cdr3_aa: CASSLSVNTEAFF
cdr3_nt: TGTGCCAGCAGTTTATCCGTTAACACTGAAGCTTTCTTT

j_call: TRBJ1-5
v_call: TRBV5-6
d_call: .
clone_size: few
cdr3_aa: CASSSGRLNQPQHF
cdr3_nt: TGTGCCAGCAGCTCGGGGAGACTCAATCAGCCCCAGCATTTT

j_call: TRBJ2-1
v_call: TRBV18
d_call: TRBD1
clone_size: .
cdr3_aa: CASSGQGSGNEQFF
cdr3_nt: TGTGCCAGCTCGGGACAGGGGTCTGGCAATGAGCAGTTCTTC

j_call: TRBJ2-3
v_call: TRBV9
d_call: TRBD2
clone_size: .
cdr3_aa: CASSVTLLAGGPDTQYF
cdr3_nt: TGTGCCAGCAGCGTAACCCTTCTTGCGGGGGGGCCAGATACGCAGTATTTT

j_call: TRBJ2-7
v_call: TRBV30
d_call: .
clone_size: .
cdr3_aa: CAWSVGGVFAEQYF
cdr3_nt: TGTGCCTGGAGTGTAGGAGGAGTTTTCGCCGAGCAGTACTTC

j_call: TRBJ2-5
v_call: TRBV11-3
d_call: .
clone_size: once
cdr3_aa: CASSPSGLVETQYF
cdr3_nt: TGTGCCAGCAGCCCTAGTGGTCTAGTAGAGACCCAGTACTTC